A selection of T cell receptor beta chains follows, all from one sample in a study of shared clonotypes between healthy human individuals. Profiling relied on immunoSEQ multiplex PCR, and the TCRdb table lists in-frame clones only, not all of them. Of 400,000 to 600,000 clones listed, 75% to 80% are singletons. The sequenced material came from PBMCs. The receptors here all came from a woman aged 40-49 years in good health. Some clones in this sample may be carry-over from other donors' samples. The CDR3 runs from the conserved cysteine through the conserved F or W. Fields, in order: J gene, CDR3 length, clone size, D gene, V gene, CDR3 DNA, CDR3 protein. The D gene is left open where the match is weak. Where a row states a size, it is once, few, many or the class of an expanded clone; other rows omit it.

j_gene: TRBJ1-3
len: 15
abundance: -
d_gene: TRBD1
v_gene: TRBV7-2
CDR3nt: TGTGCCAGCAGCTTAGACAGGGGAGCTGGAAACACCATATATTTT
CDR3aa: CASSLDRGAGNTIYF

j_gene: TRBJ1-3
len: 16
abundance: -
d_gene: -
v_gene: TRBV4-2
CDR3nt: TGTGCCAGCAGCCAAGATTGGCAGGGTGTTGGAAACACCATATATTTT
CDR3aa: CASSQDWQGVGNTIYF

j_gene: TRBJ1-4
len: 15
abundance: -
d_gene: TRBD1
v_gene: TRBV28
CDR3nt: TGTGCCAGCAGTTTATTCGGGACAGGGCATGAAAAACTGTTTTTT
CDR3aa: CASSLFGTGHEKLFF

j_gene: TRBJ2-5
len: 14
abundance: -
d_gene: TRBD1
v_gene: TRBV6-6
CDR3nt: TGTGCCAGCAAACGGGACAGGGGAGAAGAGACCCAGTACTTC
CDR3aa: CASKRDRGEETQYF

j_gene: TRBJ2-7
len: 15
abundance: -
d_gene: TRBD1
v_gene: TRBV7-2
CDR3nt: TGTGCCAGCAGCTCACAGACAGGGATGGGCTACGAGCAGTACTTC
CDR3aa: CASSSQTGMGYEQYF

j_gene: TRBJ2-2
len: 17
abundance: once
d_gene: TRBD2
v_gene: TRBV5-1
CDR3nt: TGCGCCAGCAGCTTGGCTCTAGCGGGAGGGCCCGGCGGGGAGCTGTTTTTT
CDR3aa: CASSLALAGGPGGELFF

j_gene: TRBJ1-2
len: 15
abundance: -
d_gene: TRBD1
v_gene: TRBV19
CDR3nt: TGTGCCAGTAGTAACACTCCGGGACAGAACTATGGCTACACCTTC
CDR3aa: CASSNTPGQNYGYTF

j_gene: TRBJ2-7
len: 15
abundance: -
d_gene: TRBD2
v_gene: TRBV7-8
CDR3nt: TGTGCCAGCAGCCCGACTAGCGGGAGCTCCTACGAGCAGTACTTC
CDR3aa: CASSPTSGSSYEQYF

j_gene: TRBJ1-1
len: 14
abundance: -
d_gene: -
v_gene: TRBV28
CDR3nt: TGTGCCAGCAGTTTAAGGGCACTGAACACTGAAGCTTTCTTT
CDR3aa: CASSLRALNTEAFF

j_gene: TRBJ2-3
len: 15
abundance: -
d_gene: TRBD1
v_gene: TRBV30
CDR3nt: TGTGCCTGGAGTGCCGGGACAGGGAGCACAGATACGCAGTATTTT
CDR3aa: CAWSAGTGSTDTQYF

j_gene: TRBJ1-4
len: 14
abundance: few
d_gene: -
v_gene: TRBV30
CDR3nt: TGTGCCTGGAGTGCACCCGGGCAGGATGAAAAACTGTTTTTT
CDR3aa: CAWSAPGQDEKLFF

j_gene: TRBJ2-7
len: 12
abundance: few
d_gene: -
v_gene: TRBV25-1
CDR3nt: TGTGCCAGCAGAGGCAGGCCCTACGAGCAGTACTTC
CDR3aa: CASRGRPYEQYF

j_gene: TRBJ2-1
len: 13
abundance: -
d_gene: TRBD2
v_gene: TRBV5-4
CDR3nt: TGTGCCAGCAGGGTAGCGGGAGTTCATGAGCAGTTCTTC
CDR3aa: CASRVAGVHEQFF

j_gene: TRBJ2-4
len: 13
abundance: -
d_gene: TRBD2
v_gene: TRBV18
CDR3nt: TGTGCCAGCTCACCAAGCGGGAGCGACACTCAGTACTTC
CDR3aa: CASSPSGSDTQYF

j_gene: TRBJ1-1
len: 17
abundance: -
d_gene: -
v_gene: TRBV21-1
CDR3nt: TGTGCCAGCAGCAAAGTTCCCGCAGAAAGGGGAAACACTGAAGCTTTCTTT
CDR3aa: CASSKVPAERGNTEAFF

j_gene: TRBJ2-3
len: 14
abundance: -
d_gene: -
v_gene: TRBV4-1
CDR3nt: TGCGCCAGCAGCTTAAGAGATACGGCAGATACGCAGTATTTT
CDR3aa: CASSLRDTADTQYF

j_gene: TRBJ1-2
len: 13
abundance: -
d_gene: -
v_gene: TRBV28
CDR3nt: TGTGCCAGCAGCATAGACAGCCTCTATGGCTACACCTTC
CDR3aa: CASSIDSLYGYTF

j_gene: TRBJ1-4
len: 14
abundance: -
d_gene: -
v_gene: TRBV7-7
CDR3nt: TGTGCTAGCAGCTCAGGGGTTGGGGGTGAAAAACTGTTTTTT
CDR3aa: CASSSGVGGEKLFF

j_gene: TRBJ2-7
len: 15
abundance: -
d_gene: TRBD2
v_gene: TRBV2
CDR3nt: TGTGCCAGCAGGGGGCCAGCGGGAGGTATTTACGAGCAGTACTTC
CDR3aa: CASRGPAGGIYEQYF

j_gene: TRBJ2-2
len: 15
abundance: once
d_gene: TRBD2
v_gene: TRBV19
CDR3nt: TGTGCCAGTAGTCCCAGCGGGGCAAACACCGGGGAGCTGTTTTTT
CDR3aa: CASSPSGANTGELFF

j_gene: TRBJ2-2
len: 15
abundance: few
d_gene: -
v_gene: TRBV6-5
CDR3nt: TGTGCCAGCAGGGAGGGGAGTGTGGTCACCGGGGAGCTGTTTTTT
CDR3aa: CASREGSVVTGELFF

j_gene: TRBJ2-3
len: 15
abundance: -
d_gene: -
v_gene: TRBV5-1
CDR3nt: TGCGCCAGCAGCTCCACAGGGCCGAGCACAGATACGCAGTATTTT
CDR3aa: CASSSTGPSTDTQYF

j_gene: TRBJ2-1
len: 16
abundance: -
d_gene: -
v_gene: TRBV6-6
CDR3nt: TGTGCCAGCAGTTACGCGGGCCAGCCCCTCTACAATGAGCAGTTCTTC
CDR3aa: CASSYAGQPLYNEQFF

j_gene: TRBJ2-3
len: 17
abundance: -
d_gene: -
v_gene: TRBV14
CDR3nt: TGTGCCAGCAGCCAAGAGGGGCGGGACAGCTACACAGATACGCAGTATTTT
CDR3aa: CASSQEGRDSYTDTQYF

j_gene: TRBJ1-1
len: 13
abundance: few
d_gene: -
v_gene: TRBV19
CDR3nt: TGTGCCAGCCGAATTCACGGTGGAACTGAAGCTTTCTTT
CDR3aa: CASRIHGGTEAFF

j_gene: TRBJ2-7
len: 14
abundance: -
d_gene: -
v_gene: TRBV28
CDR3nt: TGTGCCAGCAGTCCGGTCCCACGGAGCTACGAGCAGTACTTC
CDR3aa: CASSPVPRSYEQYF

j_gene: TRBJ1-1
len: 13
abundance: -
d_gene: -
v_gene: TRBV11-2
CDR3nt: TGTGCCAGCAGATGGGAACCGAACACTGAAGCTTTCTTT
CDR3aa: CASRWEPNTEAFF